Below, 27 T cell receptor beta chains from the same sample are listed, as sequenced in a study of cytomegalovirus exposure and HLA in healthy donors. Primers for the PCR totalled 60 Vbeta and 13 Jbeta. The assay was immunoSEQ multiplex PCR, and TCRdb's table has in-frame clones only and misses some. Of 85,000 to 130,000 clones in the sample, roughly 75% were seen once. The sequenced sample consisted of PBMCs. Every receptor here comes from a man aged 40-50 years in good health and CMV-seronegative.

The gene calls are TRBV4-2 and TRBJ2-3; the match to TRBD2 covers 9 bases. CDR3 length: 13 residues. From germline, CDR1 is LGHNA and CDR2 YNFKEQ. V shed 3 bases, J shed 6 bases, and the junction held 1 base outside the gene matches. CDR3 nucleotide sequence: TGTGCCAGCAGCCAGCGGGGGGGCGATACGCAGTATTTT. Its protein is CASSQRGGDTQYF.

This clone was counted once. The chain uses TRBV15 and TRBJ2-2; the match to TRBD1 covers 8 bases. CDR3 length equals 19 residues. CDR1 is LNHNV, CDR2 YYDKDF, per germline (reference sequence). V shed 5 bases, J shed 4 bases, and the junction held 18 bases outside the gene matches. The CDR3 bases are TGTGCCACCAGCCTAGAGGCCGCCTCAGGGGGCTTTGGCACCGGGGAGCTGTTTTTT. It translates to CATSLEAASGGFGTGELFF.

The J gene is TRBJ2-1, the V gene TRBV9, with TRBD2 matching over 7 bases. V lost 2 bases and J lost 3; bases outside the gene matches: 5. This CDR3 is built from 15 residues. Per the germline V gene, CDR1 is SGDLS and CDR2 is YYNGEE. CDR3 in amino acids: CASSVGTTFYNEQFF. The CDR3 nucleotides are TGTGCCAGCAGCGTTGGGACTACCTTCTACAATGAGCAGTTCTTC. The full variable domain, in which reference TRBV9 and TRBJ2-1 provide the parts outside the CDR3, is DSGVTQTPKHLITATGQRVTLRCSPRSGDLSVYWYQQSLDQGLQFLIQYYNGEERAKGNILERFSAQQFPDLHSELNLSSLELGDSALYFCASSVGTTFYNEQFFGPGTRLTVL.

The chain carries TRBV7-8 and TRBJ1-1; 9 nucleotides align to TRBD1. The CDR3 is 19 amino acids. V lost 5 bases, J lost 4 bases, and 20 bases stayed unmatched. The germline V gene encodes CDR1 SGHVS and CDR2 FQNEAQ. The CDR3 is CASSAHFLTGGILGTEAFF. CDR3 DNA sequence: TGTGCCAGCAGCGCGCACTTCCTGACAGGGGGAATCTTAGGCACTGAAGCTTTCTTT.

The V and J genes are TRBV2 and TRBJ1-2; 8 bases map to TRBD1. Germline assignment: CDR1 SNHLY and CDR2 FYNNEI. The length of the CDR3 is 15 residues. After removal of 4 bases from V and 2 bases from J, the junction contained 6 bases not matched to a gene. The CDR3, as DNA: TGTGCCAGCAGTGTTAACAGGGGGGGGAACTATGGCTACACCTTC. Translating it yields CASSVNRGGNYGYTF.

This clone appeared once. V gene TRBV9 combines with J gene TRBJ1-2; TRBD1 aligns across 10 bases. The CDR3 is made up of 14 amino acids. CDR1 is SGDLS and CDR2 is YYNGEE in the germline V gene. J gave up 7 bases and V 4 bases, and 7 bases lay outside the gene matches. The CDR3: CASSPTGGAGGYTF. For the CDR3, the DNA is TGTGCCAGCAGCCCGACAGGGGGCGCGGGTGGCTACACCTTC.

This rearrangement joins TRBV15 to TRBJ2-1; D remains ambiguous. The CDR3 covers 14 residues. Germline V gene lookup returns CDR1 LNHNV and CDR2 YYDKDF (reference sequence). Trimming left V 1 base short and J 7 bases short, with 11 bases between. In nucleotides, the CDR3 is TGTGCCACCAGCAGAGGCCTTAGTTCGAATGAGCAGTTCTTC. Translation gives CATSRGLSSNEQFF.

This clone was counted once. V is TRBV29-1 and J is TRBJ1-1, with a tentative D call TRBD1 (5 bases). The ends were cut back, 2 bases at V and 8 bases at J, with 9 bases in the middle. CDR1 is SQVTM, CDR2 ANQGSEA, per germline. The CDR3 length is 11 residues. The DNA of the CDR3 is TGCAGCGTTGAACGGGGGGGAGAAGCTTTCTTT. Translated, it gives CSVERGGEAFF.

This chain links TRBV11-3 with TRBJ1-1; D is perhaps TRBD1 (5 bases). Germline V gene sequence: CDR1 SGHNT, CDR2 YENEEA. CDR3 size: 12 residues. Trimming stripped 4 bases from V and 7 bases from J, with 10 bases between. CDR3 loop: CASSSRDSEAFF. Here the CDR3 DNA reads TGTGCCAGCAGCTCCCGCGACAGTGAAGCTTTCTTT.

The rearrangement joins TRBV11-2 to TRBJ1-4, with 9 bases fitting TRBD1. V was clipped by 4 bases and J by 5 bases; unmatched bases: 2. CDR1 is SGHAT and CDR2 is FQNNGV in the germline V gene. The CDR3 consists of 14 residues. The CDR3 DNA reads TGTGCCAGCAGCTCTGACAGGGGGAATGAAAAACTGTTTTTT. It is translated as CASSSDRGNEKLFF.

On this clone: The junction shows a germline mismatch at one end, possibly a read error. This chain connects TRBV23-1 to TRBJ1-1; 9 bases map to TRBD1. TRBV23-1 is reported as an ORF; its role is uncertain. CDR3 length: 13 residues. The CDR3 sequence: CASGTGIGTEAFF. The CDR3 bases are TGCGCCAGCGGGACAGGGATCGGAACTGAGGCTTTCTTT.

This chain links TRBV10-2 with TRBJ2-7; D remains ambiguous. CDR1 and CDR2 (germline): WSHSY, SAAADI. This CDR3 contains 14 residues. Between the trimmed V and J ends, which lost 5 bases and 7 bases, there was a span of 18 bases. The chain's CDR3 is CASSYNDRPGEQYF. The CDR3 DNA sequence: TGCGCCAGCAGTTATAACGACCGGCCCGGGGAGCAGTACTTC.

V and J are TRBV6-1 and TRBJ2-1; 9 nucleotides align to TRBD2. CDR3 length: 15 residues. With V trimmed by 5 bases and J by 3 bases, 5 bases remained unmatched. Germline CDR1 MNHNS, CDR2 SASEGT. CDR3 coding DNA: TGTGCCAGCAGTCTAGCGGGGAATGACTACAATGAGCAGTTCTTC. It codes for CASSLAGNDYNEQFF.

V and J are TRBV7-9 and TRBJ2-1; no definite D call. This CDR3 spans 12 amino acids. Per the germline V gene, CDR1 is SEHNR and CDR2 is FQNEAQ (reference sequence). V lost 8 bases to trimming and J lost 7 bases, with 12 bases between them. The CDR3 nucleotides read TGTGCCAGCGAGAGAGGTGTTAATGAGCAGTTCTTC. This codes for CASERGVNEQFF.

V usage is TRBV5-1 and J usage is TRBJ2-7; possible D gene TRBD2, 6 bases. CDR1 is SGHRS and CDR2 is YFSETQ in the germline V gene. V lost 1 base to trimming and J lost 4 bases, with 15 bases between them. This CDR3 spans 15 amino acids. The CDR3 region has the DNA TGCGCCAGCAGCTTGATCGGCCGGGAGCCTTACGAGCAGTACTTC. Protein sequence: CASSLIGREPYEQYF.

The V call is TRBV6-1, the J call TRBJ1-2; TRBD1 might be the D (6 bases). V gave up 2 bases and J gave up 2 bases, with 12 bases separating them. Germline CDR1 and CDR2: MNHNS and SASEGT. The CDR3 runs to 15 residues. The chain's CDR3 is CASSEYWQGNYGYTF. CDR3 DNA: TGTGCCAGCAGTGAATACTGGCAGGGGAACTATGGCTACACCTTC.

As to this clone: The junction does not match germline at one end; this may be a read error. V gene TRBV18 combines with J gene TRBJ1-4, with D possibly being TRBD1 (6 bases). CDR3 length: 13 residues. CDR1 and CDR2 (germline): KGHSH, LQKENI. CDR3 protein: CASSPLGAEELFF. CDR3 nucleotide sequence: TGTGCCAGCTCTCCCCTGGGGGCTGAAGAACTGTTTTTT.

The chain recombines TRBV6-8 with TRBJ2-5, with a weak D call TRBD1 (5 bases). The end of the DNA fits TRBJ2-7 better, so the J call may be wrong. The length of the CDR3 is 13 residues. Germline V CDR1 and CDR2: MNHGY, SAAAGT. The CDR3 coding sequence is TGTGCCAGCAGGACAGTTAGCTCCTACGAGCAGTACTTC. As protein: CASRTVSSYEQYF.

The chain is built from TRBV19 and TRBJ2-5, with 7 bases aligning to TRBD1. J gave up 5 bases and V 7 bases, and 7 bases lay outside the gene matches. The germline gives CDR1 LNHDA, CDR2 SQIVND (reference sequence). The CDR3 runs to 13 residues. The CDR3, as DNA: TGTGCCAGTAACTCGGGACAGTTGGAGACCCAGTACTTC. Translation gives CASNSGQLETQYF.

J is TRBJ2-1 and V is TRBV5-1; 8 bases fit TRBD2. There are 14 residues in the CDR3. The junction had 5 bases not matched to a gene; V was cut back by 0 bases and J by 9 bases. Looked up from germline, CDR1 is SGHRS and CDR2 is YFSETQ. As DNA, the CDR3 is TGCGCCAGCAGCTTGGTTGCGGGGGGTGGTGAGCAGTTCTTC. Translated, it gives CASSLVAGGGEQFF. Together with reference TRBV5-1 and TRBJ2-1, the CDR3 gives the full variable domain: KAGVTQTPRYLIKTRGQQVTLSCSPISGHRSVSWYQQTPGQGLQFLFEYFSETQRNKGNFPGRFSGRQFSNSRSEMNVSTLELGDSALYLCASSLVAGGGEQFFGPGTRLTVL.

The chain uses TRBV11-2 and TRBJ2-4, with 7 nucleotides matching TRBD1. V lost 5 bases and J lost 9; bases outside the gene matches: 13. The CDR3 loop spans 15 amino acids. Germline assignment: CDR1 SGHAT and CDR2 FQNNGV. CDR3 sequence: CASSVTGTAGSIQYF. In nucleotides, the CDR3 is TGTGCCAGCAGCGTAACCGGGACAGCCGGCAGCATTCAGTACTTC.

This clone is a singleton in its sample. This chain links TRBV5-1 with TRBJ1-1; 7 bases map to TRBD1. The CDR3 runs 15 residues. The ends lost 0 bases at V and 3 bases at J; junction bases unmatched: 5. Germline loops: CDR1 SGHRS, CDR2 YFSETQ. The CDR3 region has the DNA TGCGCCAGCAGCTTGGCCCAAACAGGGGACACTGAAGCTTTCTTT. It yields the protein CASSLAQTGDTEAFF.

The V gene is TRBV11-2, the J gene TRBJ1-1; no clear D. The CDR3 has 16 amino acids. Germline CDR1 reads SGHAT; CDR2 reads FQNNGV. The germline V and J ends were trimmed by 4 bases and 4 bases, with 19 bases remaining between them. CDR3 sequence: CASSSSGRGYFTEAFF. The CDR3 DNA is TGTGCCAGCAGCTCCTCCGGTCGGGGATATTTCACTGAAGCTTTCTTT.

On this clone: Germline is not matched at one junction end, which may reflect a read error. The genes are TRBV5-1 and TRBJ2-7, with D hard to call. The germline V gene encodes CDR1 SGHRS and CDR2 YFSETQ. This CDR3 region has 14 residues. The CDR3 nucleotides are TGCGCCAGCAGCTTTGGAATTTCTGAGGTCCTTCACCACTTC. It encodes CASSFGISEVLHHF.

V usage is TRBV7-2 and J usage is TRBJ2-7, with D possibly being TRBD2 (5 bases). The germline V gene encodes CDR1 SGHTA and CDR2 FQGNSA. This CDR3 comprises 14 residues. Trimming left V 5 bases short and J 1 base short, with 12 bases between. This chain's CDR3 is CASSGNGGSYEQYF. The CDR3 nucleotides are TGTGCCAGCAGCGGGAACGGAGGATCCTACGAGCAGTACTTC. The full variable domain, rest sourced from reference TRBV7-2 and TRBJ2-7, is GAGVSQSPSNKVTEKGKDVELRCDPISGHTALYWYRQSLGQGLEFLIYFQGNSAPDKSGLPSDRFSAERTGGSVSTLTIQRTQQEDSAVYLCASSGNGGSYEQYFGPGTRLTVT.

This clone was observed a handful of times. The rearrangement joins TRBV7-9 to TRBJ2-1; 9 bases fit TRBD1. After removal of 5 bases from V and 7 bases from J, the junction contained 12 bases not matched to a gene. This CDR3 spans 16 amino acids. CDR1 SEHNR and CDR2 FQNEAQ come from the germline V gene (reference sequence). CDR3 in DNA: TGTGCCAGCAGCCCAACAATCGGGACAGGGAGGAATGAGCAGTTCTTC. This codes for CASSPTIGTGRNEQFF.

The chain is built from TRBV7-9 and TRBJ2-3, with TRBD2 matching over 14 bases. The CDR3 spans 19 residues. V was clipped by 5 bases and J by 0 bases; unmatched bases: 10. Germline V gene lookup returns CDR1 SEHNR and CDR2 FQNEAQ (reference sequence). The CDR3 reads CASSPQTSGGVISTDTQYF. CDR3 nucleotide sequence: TGTGCCAGCAGCCCTCAGACTAGCGGGGGGGTAATAAGCACAGATACGCAGTATTTT.